This TCR beta chain originates from a study of Ad26.COV2.S vaccination and SARS-CoV-2 variants. Overall study: Doses of Ad26.COV2.S were injected into muscle once or twice, 56 days apart.

From germline, CDR1 is SGHVS and CDR2 FQNEAQ. CDR3 size: 15 residues. The junction had 12 bases not matched to a gene; V was cut back by 5 bases and J by 6 bases. With regard to this clone: Its specificity is unknown.

Data came from immunoSEQ multiplex PCR; TCRdb stores just in-frame clones and leaves some out. This sample has 350,000 to 400,000 clones, with 80% to 90% found just once. Notes on the study in general: It is possible that the TCR breadth and depth analyses underestimated the total T cell responses.

Treatment: roughly 20 received Ad26.COV2.S at low or high dose, single or two shots; a few received placebo; per-sample allocation not given. Following the first vaccine or placebo injection, samples were taken on day 63. This vaccine is an Ad26 vector that expresses the Wuhan-strain SARS-CoV-2 spike. This chain links TRBV7-8 with TRBJ1-1, with 7 positions matching TRBD1. This receptor was obtained from a person aged 18-65 years who received the Ad26.COV2.S COVID-19 vaccine or a placebo. The specimen comprised peripheral blood, sampled in a trial of Ad26.COV2.S vaccine versus placebo. In nucleotides, the CDR3 is TGTGCCAGCAGCCCAAAGGGAGGGCAGGGGGCTGAAGCTTTCTTT. Protein: CASSPKGGQGAEAFF.